The present T cell receptor beta chain was sequenced within a study of T cell responses to AZD1222 COVID-19 vaccine. Clones were read by immunoSEQ multiplex PCR, and TCRdb kept only the in-frame ones, dropping some. The table has 100,000 to 150,000 clones, more than 75% seen once; the top ten hold roughly a tenth. In regard to this clone: Antigen: not known.

The study's findings and limits: Scientists sampled the repertoires only once the peak T cell response had passed.

The germline V and J ends were trimmed by 2 bases and 6 bases, with 10 bases remaining between them. CDR3 size: 13 residues. From germline, CDR1 is MNHNS and CDR2 SASEGT. This specimen was peripheral blood, taken on day 0 of AZD1222 vaccination. The chain employs TRBV6-1 and TRBJ1-1; D not resolved. This clonotype was sampled from an adult in good health. DNA for the CDR3: TGTGCCAGCAGTGAATTTCGACAAGCTGAAGCTTTCTTT. Encoded protein: CASSEFRQAEAFF.